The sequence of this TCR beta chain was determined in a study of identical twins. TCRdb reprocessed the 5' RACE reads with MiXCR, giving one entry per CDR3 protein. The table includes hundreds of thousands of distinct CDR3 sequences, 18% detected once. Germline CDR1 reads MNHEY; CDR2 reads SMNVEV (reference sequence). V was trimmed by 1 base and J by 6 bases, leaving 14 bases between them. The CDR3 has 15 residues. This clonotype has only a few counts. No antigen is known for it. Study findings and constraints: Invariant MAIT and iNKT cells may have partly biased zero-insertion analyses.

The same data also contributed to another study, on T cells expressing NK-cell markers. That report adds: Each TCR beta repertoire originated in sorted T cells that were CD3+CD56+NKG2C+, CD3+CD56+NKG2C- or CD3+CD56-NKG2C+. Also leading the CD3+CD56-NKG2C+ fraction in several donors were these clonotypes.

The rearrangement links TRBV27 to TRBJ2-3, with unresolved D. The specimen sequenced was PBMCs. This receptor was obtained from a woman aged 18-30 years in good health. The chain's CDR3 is CASSLLGLDDDTQYF. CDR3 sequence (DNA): TGTGCCAGCAGTTTATTGGGCCTAGATGATGATACGCAGTATTTT.